A single sample gave rise to the 5 T cell receptor beta chains below, sequenced in a study of T cells in Graves' hyperthyroidism and ophthalmopathy. Researchers took RNA transcripts and amplified the TCR beta CDR3 regions from them. In the first-round RT-PCR of the TCR CDR3, the HTBI primer set was used. MiXCR, applied by TCRdb to the multiplex PCR reads, yields one record per CDR3 protein. The sample has about 500,000 distinct CDR3 sequences; over 15% are singletons. Sample: blood. These receptors all come from a woman in her late teens or twenties with Graves' hyperthyroidism.

This clonotype has only a few counts. The rearrangement links TRBV25-1 to TRBJ1-4, with 10 bases aligning to TRBD1. CDR3 length equals 16 residues. The trim removed 6 bases at V and 7 bases at J, leaving 11 bases unmatched. In germline, CDR1 is MGHDK, CDR2 SYGVNS. The CDR3: CASRESDRGRGEKLFF. The CDR3 nucleotides are TGTGCCAGCAGGGAGAGCGACAGGGGGCGCGGTGAAAAACTGTTTTTT.

To note about this clonotype: One end of the junction is discordant with germline, which a read error may explain. The rearrangement joins TRBV12-5 to TRBJ1-1; D is unclear. The CDR3 spans 16 residues. CDR1 and CDR2 from the germline V gene are LGHNT and FRNRAP. As DNA, the CDR3 is TGTGCTAGTGGTTTGATTCGACACGGAATGAACACTGAAGTTTTCTTT. Protein: CASGLIRHGMNTEVFF.

This chain connects TRBV3-1 to TRBJ1-1; 7 positions agree with TRBD1. This CDR3 spans 16 amino acids. Trimming took 5 bases from V and 4 from J; bases not matched to a gene: 13. From germline, CDR1 is LGHDT and CDR2 YNNKEL (reference sequence). The CDR3 DNA follows: TGTGCCAGCAGCAAAGGGGGCCAGGGGGGTGGCACTGAAGCTTTCTTT. This encodes CASSKGGQGGGTEAFF.

The sample holds many counts of this clonotype. The V gene is TRBV30, the J gene TRBJ2-3; unclear D gene. Germline V CDR1 and CDR2: GTSNPN, SVGIG (reference sequence). The length of the CDR3 is 13 residues. Trimming stripped 2 bases from V and 5 bases from J, with 11 bases between. CDR3 amino acids: CAWSSQARDTQYF. The CDR3 nucleotides read TGTGCCTGGAGTTCACAAGCGCGAGATACGCAGTATTTT.

This clonotype occurred many times. The CDR3 DNA sequence: TGTGCCAGCGGAATTGGGGAGACCCCAAAGGAGAACACTGAAGCTTTCTTT. Amino acid sequence: CASGIGETPKENTEAFF. The chain combines TRBV6-1 with TRBJ1-1; D is unclear. CDR1 is MNHNS and CDR2 is SASEGT in the germline V gene. V lost 8 bases to trimming and J lost 1 base, with 23 bases between them. This CDR3 is built from 17 residues.